Sequencing of this TCR beta chain was carried out in a study of PD-1 blockade in classical Hodgkin lymphoma. Time point given: newly diagnosed, previously untreated cHL patient sample. The CDR3 length is 14 residues. CDR1 SGHNT and CDR2 YENEEA come from the germline V gene. V lost 5 bases to trimming and J lost 6 bases, with 13 bases between them. The assay was immunoSEQ multiplex PCR, and TCRdb's table has in-frame clones only and misses some. The sample carries roughly 7,300 clones, around 78% recorded once. The gene calls are TRBV11-3 and TRBJ2-2, with D unresolved. The clonotype comes from a human donor with classical Hodgkin lymphoma. Input material: peripheral blood mononuclear cells (PBMCs). The CDR3: CASSTPGGAGELFF. The CDR3 coding sequence is TGTGCCAGCAGCACCCCCGGCGGCGCCGGGGAGCTGTTTTTT. Full variable domain (remainder filled in from reference TRBV11-3 and TRBJ2-2): EAGVVQSPRYKIIEKKQPVAFWCNPISGHNTLYWYLQNLGQGPELLIRYENEEAVDDSQLPKDRFSAERLKGVDSTLKIQPAELGDSAVYLCASSTPGGAGELFFGEGSRLTVL.